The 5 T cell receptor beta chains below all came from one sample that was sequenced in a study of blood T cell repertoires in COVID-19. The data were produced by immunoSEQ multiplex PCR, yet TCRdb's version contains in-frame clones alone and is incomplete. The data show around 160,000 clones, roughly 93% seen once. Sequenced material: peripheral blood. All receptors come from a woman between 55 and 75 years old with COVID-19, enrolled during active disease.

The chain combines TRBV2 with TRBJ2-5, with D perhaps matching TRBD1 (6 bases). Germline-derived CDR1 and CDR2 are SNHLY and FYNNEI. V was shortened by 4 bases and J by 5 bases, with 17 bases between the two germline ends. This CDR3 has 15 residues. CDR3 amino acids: CASSVAGAGQETQYF. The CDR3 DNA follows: TGTGCCAGCAGTGTGGCAGGGGCAGGTCAGGAGACCCAGTACTTC.

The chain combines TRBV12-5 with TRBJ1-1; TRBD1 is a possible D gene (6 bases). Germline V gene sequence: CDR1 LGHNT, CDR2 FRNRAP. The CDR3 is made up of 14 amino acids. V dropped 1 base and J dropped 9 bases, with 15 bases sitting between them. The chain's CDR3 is CASGLGSRQVKAFF. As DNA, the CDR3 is TGTGCTAGTGGTTTGGGTTCGAGACAGGTGAAAGCTTTCTTT. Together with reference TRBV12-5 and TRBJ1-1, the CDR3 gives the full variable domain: DARVTQTPRHKVTEMGQEVTMRCQPILGHNTVFWYRQTMMQGLELLAYFRNRAPLDDSGMPKDRFSAEMPDATLATLKIQPSEPRDSAVYFCASGLGSRQVKAFFGQGTRLTVV.

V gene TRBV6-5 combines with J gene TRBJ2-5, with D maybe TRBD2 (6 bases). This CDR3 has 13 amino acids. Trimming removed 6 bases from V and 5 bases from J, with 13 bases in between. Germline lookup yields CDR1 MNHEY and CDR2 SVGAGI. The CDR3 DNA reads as TGTGCCAGCAGGGCAGGCGGGGAGGAGACCCAGTACTTC. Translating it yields CASRAGGEETQYF.

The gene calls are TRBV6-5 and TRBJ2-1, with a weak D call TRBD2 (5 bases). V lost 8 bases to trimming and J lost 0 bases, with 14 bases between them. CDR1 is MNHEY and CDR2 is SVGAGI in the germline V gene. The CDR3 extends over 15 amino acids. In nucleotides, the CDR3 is TGTGCCAGCGCGCGGACTGGCCTCTCCTACAATGAGCAGTTCTTC. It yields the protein CASARTGLSYNEQFF.

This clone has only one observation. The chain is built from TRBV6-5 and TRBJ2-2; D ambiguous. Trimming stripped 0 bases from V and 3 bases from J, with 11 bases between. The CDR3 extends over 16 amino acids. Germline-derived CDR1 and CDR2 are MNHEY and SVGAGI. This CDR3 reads CASSYSGAGYTGELFF. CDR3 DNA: TGTGCCAGCAGTTACTCAGGAGCCGGGTACACCGGGGAGCTGTTTTTT.